This TCR beta chain is drawn from a study of blood T cell repertoires in COVID-19. Participants spanned ages about 18 to 89 years and resided in roughly 22 US areas. Clinical histories supplied by participants themselves formed the basis of cohort assignment. Libraries were prepared by immunoSEQ multiplex PCR; TCRdb keeps only in-frame clonotypes and omits some of them. Here the sample spans approximately 250,000 clones, almost 85% being singletons. This receptor was taken from a man between 40 and 49 years old who had recovered from COVID-19. Material for sequencing was PBMCs or T cells enriched from blood (not recorded which).

This CDR3 is CASSGLAQETQYF. As DNA, the CDR3 is TGTGCCAGTAGCGGACTAGCCCAAGAGACCCAGTACTTC. This chain joins TRBV19 and TRBJ2-5, with 8 bases lining up with TRBD2. The J segment lost 1 base and the V segment lost 6 bases, leaving 1 base of the junction unmatched. The CDR3 spans 13 residues. Germline-derived CDR1 and CDR2 are LNHDA and SQIVND (reference sequence).